The 8 T cell receptor beta chains below all came from one sample that was sequenced in a study of OX40 agonist ivuxolimab in advanced cancers. Some clones are missing from TCRdb's copy, which holds only in-frame ones; the method was immunoSEQ multiplex PCR. The table has some 76,000 clones, nearly 95% seen once. The specimen comprised CD4+ or CD8+ T cells sorted from blood, sampled in a trial of the OX40 agonist ivuxolimab. Receptors originate from an adult with an advanced solid tumor such as melanoma, head and neck, liver or kidney cancer.

J is TRBJ2-7 and V is TRBV29-1; 7 bases agree with TRBD1. CDR1 is SQVTM, CDR2 ANQGSEA, per germline. The CDR3 spans 11 residues. Trimming cost V 7 bases and J 5 bases; bases outside gene matches: 5. The CDR3 sequence: CSASTGHEQYF. CDR3 DNA sequence: TGCAGCGCCTCGACAGGGCACGAGCAGTACTTC.

This sequence joins TRBV12-5 and TRBJ1-2; TRBD1 matches 8 bases. Germline CDR1 and CDR2: LGHNT and FRNRAP. This CDR3 has 15 amino acids. V dropped 1 base and J dropped 5; count of bases not matched to a gene: 6. The CDR3 sequence is CASGLDRGGRYGYTF. Written as DNA, the CDR3 is TGTGCTAGTGGTTTGGACAGGGGGGGTAGATATGGCTACACCTTC.

This chain links TRBV18 with TRBJ2-3; D is perhaps TRBD1 (5 bases). Deletions cut 2 bases from V and 0 bases from J, with 18 bases between. CDR3 length: 18 residues. Germline CDR1 and CDR2: KGHSH and LQKENI. This CDR3 reads CASSPSGRATSSTDTQYF. CDR3 nucleotides: TGTGCCAGCTCACCATCCGGCAGGGCCACTTCTAGCACAGATACGCAGTATTTT.

V is TRBV28 and J is TRBJ1-5, with D hard to call. The V end lost 5 bases, the J end lost 7 bases, and 15 bases lay between the germline ends. This CDR3 contains 14 residues. Germline V gene data show CDR1 as MDHEN and CDR2 as SYDVKM. CDR3 DNA: TGTGCCAGCAGTACTACAGTTGGCTGGCAGCCCCAGCATTTT. Its translation: CASSTTVGWQPQHF. The full variable domain, rest sourced from reference TRBV28 and TRBJ1-5, is DVKVTQSSRYLVKRTGEKVFLECVQDMDHENMFWYRQDPGLGLRLIYFSYDVKMKEKGDIPEGYSVSREKKERFSLILESASTNQTSMYLCASSTTVGWQPQHFGDGTRLSIL.

V is TRBV5-6 and J is TRBJ2-1; 9 bases match TRBD2. From germline, CDR1 is SGHDT and CDR2 YYEEEE. This CDR3 is built from 15 residues. After removal of 2 bases from V and 4 bases from J, the junction contained 4 bases not matched to a gene. The CDR3 nucleotides read TGTGCCAGCAGCTTTGGGACTAGCAGTTACAATGAGCAGTTCTTC. Translated: CASSFGTSSYNEQFF. The complete variable domain, with remaining parts taken from reference TRBV5-6 and TRBJ2-1, reads DAGVTQSPTHLIKTRGQQVTLRCSPKSGHDTVSWYQQALGQGPQFIFQYYEEEERQRGNFPDRFSGHQFPNYSSELNVNALLLGDSALYLCASSFGTSSYNEQFFGPGTRLTVL.

The gene calls are TRBV7-9 and TRBJ2-1; TRBD1 matches at 9 bases. Germline V gene lookup returns CDR1 SEHNR and CDR2 FQNEAQ (reference sequence). The CDR3 is 14 amino acids. J gave up 7 bases and V 5 bases, and 6 bases lay outside the gene matches. The CDR3 protein is CASSTTDRGNEQFF. In DNA form, the CDR3 reads TGTGCCAGCAGCACCACGGACAGGGGAAATGAGCAGTTCTTC.

The CDR3 loop reads CAWNEGQGDSPLHF. The CDR3 region has the DNA TGTGCCTGGAATGAAGGACAGGGGGATTCACCCCTCCACTTT. V usage is TRBV30 and J usage is TRBJ1-6; the match to TRBD1 covers 10 bases. The CDR3 consists of 14 residues. The germline V gene encodes CDR1 GTSNPN and CDR2 SVGIG (reference sequence). Unmatched junction bases numbered 5, after V lost 4 bases and J lost 8 bases.

This clone appeared a single time. The V call is TRBV29-1, the J call TRBJ1-1; D is unclear. Germline lookup yields CDR1 SQVTM and CDR2 ANQGSEA. The germline V and J ends were trimmed by 7 bases and 0 bases, with 15 bases remaining between them. This CDR3 has 14 residues. The CDR3: CSAIPGGLNTEAFF. DNA for the CDR3: TGCAGCGCGATTCCGGGAGGTCTGAACACTGAAGCTTTCTTT.